The present T cell receptor beta chain was sequenced within a study of regulatory T cells in long-lasting Graves disease. Study overall: For a period under 3 months, newly diagnosed Graves' patients had taken antithyroid drugs.

Building the TCR beta libraries relied on iRepertoire HTBI primers, and CDR3 regions underwent Arm-PCR. Each CDR3 protein is one row after TCRdb ran MiXCR on the multiplex PCR reads. The sample holds roughly 530,000 distinct CDR3 sequences; about 15% are singletons and the top ten take 20% to 30%. Time point indicated: newly diagnosed GD, antithyroid drugs for less than 3 months. The TCR library was made from RNA that had been extracted from PBMCs in TRIzol. The CDR3 has 14 amino acids. The germline gives CDR1 KGHDR, CDR2 SFDVKD. V lost 4 bases to trimming and J lost 1 base, with 8 bases between them. These records were also assigned to another study, of T cells in Graves' hyperthyroidism and ophthalmopathy. That study adds: When ophthalmopathy did not progress within 18 months, Graves' hyperthyroidism was considered stable. Blood also held most thyroid clonotypes expanded beyond 0.001. The model's output predicted ophthalmopathy at a median of around 6.9 months prior to onset.

This specimen was peripheral blood mononuclear cells (PBMCs), taken at new diagnosis, from a patient treated with antithyroid drugs. This clonotype was sampled from a woman aged 35 to 59 with Graves disease. This sequence joins TRBV24-1 and TRBJ2-3, with D perhaps given as TRBD1 or TRBD2 (5 bases each). CDR3: CATSDRDGTDTQYF. In DNA form, the CDR3 reads TGTGCCACCAGTGACCGGGACGGCACAGATACGCAGTATTTT.